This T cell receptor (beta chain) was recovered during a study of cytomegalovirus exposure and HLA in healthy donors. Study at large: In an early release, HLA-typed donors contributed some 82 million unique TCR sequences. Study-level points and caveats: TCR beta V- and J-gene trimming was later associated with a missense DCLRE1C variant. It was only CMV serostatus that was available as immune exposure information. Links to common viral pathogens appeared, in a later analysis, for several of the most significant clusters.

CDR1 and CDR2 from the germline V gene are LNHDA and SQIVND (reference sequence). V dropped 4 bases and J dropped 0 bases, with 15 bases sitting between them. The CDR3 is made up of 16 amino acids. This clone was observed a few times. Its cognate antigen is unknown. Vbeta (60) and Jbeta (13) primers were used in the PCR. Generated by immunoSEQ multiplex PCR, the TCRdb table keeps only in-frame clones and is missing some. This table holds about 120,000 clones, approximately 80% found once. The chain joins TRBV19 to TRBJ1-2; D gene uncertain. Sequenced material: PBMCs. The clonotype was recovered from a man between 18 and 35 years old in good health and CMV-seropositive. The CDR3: CASSNFAGSANYGYTF. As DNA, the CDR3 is TGTGCCAGTAGTAACTTCGCCGGGTCAGCTAACTATGGCTACACCTTC.